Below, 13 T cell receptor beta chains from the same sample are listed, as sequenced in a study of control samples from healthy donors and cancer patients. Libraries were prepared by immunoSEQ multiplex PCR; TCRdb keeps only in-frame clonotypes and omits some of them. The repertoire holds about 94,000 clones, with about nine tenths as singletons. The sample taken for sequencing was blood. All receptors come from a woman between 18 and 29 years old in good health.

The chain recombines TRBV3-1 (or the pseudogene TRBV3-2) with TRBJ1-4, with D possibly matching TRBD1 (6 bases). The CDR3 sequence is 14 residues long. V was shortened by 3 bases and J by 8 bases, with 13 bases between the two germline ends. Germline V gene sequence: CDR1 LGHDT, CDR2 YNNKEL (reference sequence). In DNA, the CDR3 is TGTGCCAGCAGCCAGGGGGCGGATAGGGAAAAACTGTTTTTT. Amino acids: CASSQGADREKLFF.

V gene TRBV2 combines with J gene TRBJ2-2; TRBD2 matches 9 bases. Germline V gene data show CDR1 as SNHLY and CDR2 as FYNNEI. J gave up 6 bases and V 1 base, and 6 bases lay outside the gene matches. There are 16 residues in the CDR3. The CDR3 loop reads CASSEVRGGRSGELFF. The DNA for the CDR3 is TGTGCCAGCAGTGAAGTGCGGGGGGGCCGATCCGGGGAGCTGTTTTTT.

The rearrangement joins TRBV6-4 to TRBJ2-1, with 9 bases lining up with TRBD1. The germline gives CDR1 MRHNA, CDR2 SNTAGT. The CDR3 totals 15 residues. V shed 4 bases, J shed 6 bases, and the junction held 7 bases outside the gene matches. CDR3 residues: CASSAGGQGSNEQFF. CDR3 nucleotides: TGTGCCAGCAGTGCGGGGGGACAGGGCAGCAATGAGCAGTTCTTC.

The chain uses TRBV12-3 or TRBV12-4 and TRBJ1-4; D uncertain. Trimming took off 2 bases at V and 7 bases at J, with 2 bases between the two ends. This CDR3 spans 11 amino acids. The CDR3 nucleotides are TGTGCCAGCAGTTTAACTGAAAAACTGTTTTTT. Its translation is CASSLTEKLFF.

The CDR3 region is CASSYTGTDTQYF. The CDR3 coding sequence is TGTGCCAGCAGCTATACAGGCACAGATACGCAGTATTTT. The chain joins TRBV7-9 to TRBJ2-3, with unresolved D. Germline V gene lookup returns CDR1 SEHNR and CDR2 FQNEAQ (reference sequence). The CDR3 contains 13 residues. V was shortened by 4 bases and J by 1 base, with 6 bases between the two germline ends. Together with reference TRBV7-9 and TRBJ2-3, the CDR3 gives the full variable domain: DTGVSQNPRHKITKRGQNVTFRCDPISEHNRLYWYRQTLGQGPEFLTYFQNEAQLEKSRLLSDRFSAERPKGSFSTLEIQRTEQGDSAMYLCASSYTGTDTQYFGPGTRLTVL.

The CDR3 bases are TGTGCCAGCAGTTACTCAAATACGGGGGGGAGTACCTACAATGAGCAGTTCTTC. Its protein is CASSYSNTGGSTYNEQFF. The chain has TRBV6-2 or TRBV6-3 and TRBJ2-1; 8 bases fit TRBD2. V lost 0 bases and J lost 2; bases outside the gene matches: 9. Germline V gives CDR1 MNHEY, CDR2 SVGEGT. This CDR3 comprises 18 residues.

CDR3 nucleotides: TGTGCCAGCAGGGACAGCATTAATGAAAAACTGTTTTTT. This codes for CASRDSINEKLFF. The chain employs TRBV12-3 or TRBV12-4 and TRBJ1-4; weak D call: TRBD1 (6 bases). V dropped 6 bases and J dropped 4 bases, with 9 bases sitting between them. This CDR3 spans 13 amino acids.

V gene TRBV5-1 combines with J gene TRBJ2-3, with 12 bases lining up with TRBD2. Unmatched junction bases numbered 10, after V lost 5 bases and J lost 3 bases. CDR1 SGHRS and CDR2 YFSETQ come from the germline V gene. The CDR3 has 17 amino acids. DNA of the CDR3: TGCGCCAGCAGGAGATCTAGCGGGGGGGAAGTGACAGATACGCAGTATTTT. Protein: CASRRSSGGEVTDTQYF. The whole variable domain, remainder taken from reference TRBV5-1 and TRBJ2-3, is KAGVTQTPRYLIKTRGQQVTLSCSPISGHRSVSWYQQTPGQGLQFLFEYFSETQRNKGNFPGRFSGRQFSNSRSEMNVSTLELGDSALYLCASRRSSGGEVTDTQYFGPGTRLTVL.

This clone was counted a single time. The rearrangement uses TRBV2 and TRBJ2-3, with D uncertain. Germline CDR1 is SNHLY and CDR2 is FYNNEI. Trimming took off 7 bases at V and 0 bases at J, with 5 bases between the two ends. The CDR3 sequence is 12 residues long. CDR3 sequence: CASTLSTDTQYF. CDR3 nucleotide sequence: TGTGCCAGCACCCTTAGCACAGATACGCAGTATTTT.

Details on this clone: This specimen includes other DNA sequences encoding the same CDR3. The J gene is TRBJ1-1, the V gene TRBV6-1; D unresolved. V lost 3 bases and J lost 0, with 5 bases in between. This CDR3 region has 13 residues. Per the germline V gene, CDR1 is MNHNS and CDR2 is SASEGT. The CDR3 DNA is TGTGCCAGCAGTGATACACTGAACACTGAAGCTTTCTTT. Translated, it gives CASSDTLNTEAFF.

CDR3 bases: TGCGCCAGCAGTGTGGGGATAGGGGCCCAAGAGACCCAGTACTTC. Translated: CASSVGIGAQETQYF. The chain recombines TRBV10-1 with TRBJ2-5; D is possibly TRBD1 (5 bases). Trimming took 4 bases from V and 1 from J, leaving 13 bases between them. This CDR3 has 15 residues. Germline CDR1 and CDR2: WNHNN and SYGVQD (reference sequence).

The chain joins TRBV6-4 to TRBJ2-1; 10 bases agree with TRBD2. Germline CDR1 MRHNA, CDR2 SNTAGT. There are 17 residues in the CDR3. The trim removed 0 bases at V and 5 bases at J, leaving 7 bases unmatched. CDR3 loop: CASSDSRTSGDHNEQFF. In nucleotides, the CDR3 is TGTGCCAGCAGTGACTCAAGAACTAGCGGGGACCACAATGAGCAGTTCTTC.

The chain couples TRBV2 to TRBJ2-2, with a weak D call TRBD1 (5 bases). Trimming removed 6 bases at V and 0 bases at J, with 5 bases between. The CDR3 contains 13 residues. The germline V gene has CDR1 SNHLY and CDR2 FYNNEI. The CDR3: CASRTANTGELFF. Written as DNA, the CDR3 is TGTGCCAGCAGGACAGCGAACACCGGGGAGCTGTTTTTT.